This TCR beta chain was observed in a study of regulatory T cells in long-lasting Graves disease. Study summary: Patients with new Graves' disease had used antithyroid drugs below 3 months.

Time point defined: newly diagnosed GD, antithyroid drugs for less than 3 months. PBMC RNA was the source of the TCR library. Guidelines of the American Thyroid Association were used to diagnose Graves' disease. The patient group derived from an endocrinology department in Xi'an, China. The table lists this clonotype with many counts. CDR3-region Arm-PCR and iRepertoire HTBI primers produced the TCR beta libraries. TCRdb re-called the multiplex PCR reads through MiXCR, storing one row per CDR3 protein. Here the sample spans 300,000 to 400,000 distinct CDR3 sequences, over 15% being singletons. The ends were cut back, 7 bases at V and 4 bases at J, with 13 bases in the middle. CDR1 and CDR2 (germline): MDHEN, SYDVKM. The CDR3 is 13 amino acids.

The sequence came from a female donor with Graves disease. The sequencing used peripheral blood mononuclear cells (PBMCs), collected at new diagnosis, from a patient treated with antithyroid drugs. The rearrangement joins TRBV28 to TRBJ1-2; the D is unclear. The CDR3 sequence: CASNMSPTYGYTF. CDR3 DNA: TGTGCCAGCAACATGTCCCCGACCTATGGCTACACCTTC.